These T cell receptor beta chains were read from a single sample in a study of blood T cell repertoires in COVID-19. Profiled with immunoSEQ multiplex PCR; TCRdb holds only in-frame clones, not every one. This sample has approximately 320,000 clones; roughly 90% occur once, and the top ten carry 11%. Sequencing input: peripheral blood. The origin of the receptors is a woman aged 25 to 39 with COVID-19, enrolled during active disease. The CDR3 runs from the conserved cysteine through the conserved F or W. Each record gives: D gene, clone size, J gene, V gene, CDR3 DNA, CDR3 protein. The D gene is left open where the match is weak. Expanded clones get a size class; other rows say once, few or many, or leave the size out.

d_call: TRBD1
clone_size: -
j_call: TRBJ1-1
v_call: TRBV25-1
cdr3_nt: TGTGCCAGCGCCGGGACAGGGACGTGGGCCACTGAAGCTTTCTTT
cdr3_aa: CASAGTGTWATEAFF

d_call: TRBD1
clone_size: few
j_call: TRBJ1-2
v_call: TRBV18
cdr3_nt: TGTGCCAGCTCACCGGACAGGGGGCGAGGCTACACCTTC
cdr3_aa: CASSPDRGRGYTF

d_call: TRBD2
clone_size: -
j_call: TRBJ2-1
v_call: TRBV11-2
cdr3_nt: TGTGCCAGCAGCCGCTATTCGTCTAGCGGGGGGGCCTATGAGCAGTTCTTC
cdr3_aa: CASSRYSSSGGAYEQFF

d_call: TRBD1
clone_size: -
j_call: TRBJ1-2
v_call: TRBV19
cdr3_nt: TGTGCCAGTAGTCCGGGGACAGGGTTCTATGGCTACACCTTC
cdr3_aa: CASSPGTGFYGYTF

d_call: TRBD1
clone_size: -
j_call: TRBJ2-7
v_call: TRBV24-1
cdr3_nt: TGTGCCACCACTGACGGACAGGGGTTTCCCTACGAGCAGTACTTC
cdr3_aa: CATTDGQGFPYEQYF

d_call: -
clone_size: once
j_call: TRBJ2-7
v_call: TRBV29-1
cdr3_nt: TGCAGCGTTGTGGCAGGGGCGCAGTACTTC
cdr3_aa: CSVVAGAQYF

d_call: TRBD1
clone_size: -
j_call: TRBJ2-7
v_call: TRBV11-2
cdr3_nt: TGTGCCAGCAGCTCACCCAGCCGGGACAGAACTACAGAGCAGTACTTC
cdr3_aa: CASSSPSRDRTTEQYF

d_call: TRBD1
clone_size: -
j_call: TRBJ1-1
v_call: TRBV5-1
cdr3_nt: TGCGCCAGCAGCTTGGGGACAGGGGTAAACACTGAAGCTTTCTTT
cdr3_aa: CASSLGTGVNTEAFF

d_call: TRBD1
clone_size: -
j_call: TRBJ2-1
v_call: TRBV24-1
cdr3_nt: TGTGCCACCAGTCCCGGACAGGGGGCGGATCAGTTCTTC
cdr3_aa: CATSPGQGADQFF

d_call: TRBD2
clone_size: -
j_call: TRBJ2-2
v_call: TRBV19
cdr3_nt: TGTGCCAGTATCGGACTAGCGGGGCGCTTGAACACCGGGGAGCTGTTTTTT
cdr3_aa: CASIGLAGRLNTGELFF

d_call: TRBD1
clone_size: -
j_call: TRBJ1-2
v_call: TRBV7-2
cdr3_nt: TGTGCCAGCAGTCGGACAGGGATGATCAACTATGGCTACACCTTC
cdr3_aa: CASSRTGMINYGYTF

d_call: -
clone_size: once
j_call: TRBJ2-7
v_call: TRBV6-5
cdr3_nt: TGTGCCAGCAGTAGATGGGGCGGAAACTACGAGCAGTACTTC
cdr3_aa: CASSRWGGNYEQYF

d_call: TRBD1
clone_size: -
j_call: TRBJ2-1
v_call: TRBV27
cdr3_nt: TGTGCCAGCAGTTTGCGCACACCGGGACAGGGGGCCTACAATGAGCAGTTCTTC
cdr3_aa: CASSLRTPGQGAYNEQFF

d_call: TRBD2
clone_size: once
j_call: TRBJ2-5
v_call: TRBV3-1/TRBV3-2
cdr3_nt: TGTGCCAGCAGCCAACCCTGGGTCTGGCCTAGCGGGGGATTGTACCAAGAGACCCAGTACTTC
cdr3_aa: CASSQPWVWPSGGLYQETQYF

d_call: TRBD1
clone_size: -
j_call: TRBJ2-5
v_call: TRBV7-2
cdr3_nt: TGTGCCAGCAGCTCCCAGACAGGGGTCCAAGAGACCCAGTACTTC
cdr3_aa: CASSSQTGVQETQYF

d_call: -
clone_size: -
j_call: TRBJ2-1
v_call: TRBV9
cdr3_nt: TGTGCCAGCAGCGTAGGGACAGTAAACAATGAGCAGTTCTTC
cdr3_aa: CASSVGTVNNEQFF

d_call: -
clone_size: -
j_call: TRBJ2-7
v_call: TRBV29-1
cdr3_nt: TGCAGCGTTGAATTGGGGCAGGGTCTCTACGAGCAGTACTTC
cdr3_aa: CSVELGQGLYEQYF

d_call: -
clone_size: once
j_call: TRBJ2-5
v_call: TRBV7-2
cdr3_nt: TGTGCCAGCAGCCAGGGACAAGAAGAGACCCAGTACTTC
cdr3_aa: CASSQGQEETQYF

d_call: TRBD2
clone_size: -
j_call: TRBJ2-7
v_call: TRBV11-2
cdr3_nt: TGTGCCAGCAGCCTTGGTAGCGGGGGGTTGTACGAGCAGTACTTC
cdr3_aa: CASSLGSGGLYEQYF

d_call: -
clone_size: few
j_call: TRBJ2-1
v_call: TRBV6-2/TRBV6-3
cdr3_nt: TGTGCCAGCAGTTTGTTAGGGAGCTCCTACAATGAGCAGTTCTTC
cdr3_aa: CASSLLGSSYNEQFF

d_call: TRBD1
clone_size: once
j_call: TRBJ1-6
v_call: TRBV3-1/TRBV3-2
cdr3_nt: TGTGCCAGCAGCCCCCGGGCAGGGGGCTATTCACCCCTCCACTTT
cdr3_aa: CASSPRAGGYSPLHF

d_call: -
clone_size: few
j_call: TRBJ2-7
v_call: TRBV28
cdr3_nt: TGTGCCAGCAGGGGACGAGGAGCGGGCTACGAGCAGTACTTC
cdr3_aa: CASRGRGAGYEQYF

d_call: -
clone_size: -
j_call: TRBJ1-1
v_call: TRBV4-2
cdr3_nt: TGTGCCAGCAGCCATTTTCGGGGAGGGGAAGACACTGAAGCTTTCTTT
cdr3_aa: CASSHFRGGEDTEAFF

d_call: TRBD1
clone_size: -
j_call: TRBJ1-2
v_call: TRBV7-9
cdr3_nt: TGTGCCAGCAGGCGGGGACAGGCGTCCTATGGCTACACCTTC
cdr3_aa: CASRRGQASYGYTF

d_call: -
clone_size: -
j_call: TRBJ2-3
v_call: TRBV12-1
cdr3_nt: TGTGCCAGCAGCTTTGGCAGGGTCACAGATACGCAGTATTTT
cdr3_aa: CASSFGRVTDTQYF

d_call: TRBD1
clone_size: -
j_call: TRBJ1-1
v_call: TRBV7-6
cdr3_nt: TGTGCCAGCAGCTTCCCCGGGACAGTCGACATGAACACTGAAGCTTTCTTT
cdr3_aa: CASSFPGTVDMNTEAFF

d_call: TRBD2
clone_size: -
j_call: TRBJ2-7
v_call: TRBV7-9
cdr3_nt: TGTGCCAGCAGCCCTCCGGGGAGGGTACGGGGCGAGCAGTACTTC
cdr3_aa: CASSPPGRVRGEQYF

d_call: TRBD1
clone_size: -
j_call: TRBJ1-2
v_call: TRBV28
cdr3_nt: TGTGCCAGCAGTTTATATGACAGGGACGCGGGCTACACCTTC
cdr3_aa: CASSLYDRDAGYTF

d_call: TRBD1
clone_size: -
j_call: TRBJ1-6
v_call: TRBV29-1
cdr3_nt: TGCAGCCTCGGACAGGGGGCATCACCCCTCCACTTT
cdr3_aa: CSLGQGASPLHF

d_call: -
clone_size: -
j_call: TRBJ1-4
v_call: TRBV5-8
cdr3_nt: TGTGCCAGCAGCTTGGGACAACAAAACCATGAAAAACTGTTTTTT
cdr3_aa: CASSLGQQNHEKLFF

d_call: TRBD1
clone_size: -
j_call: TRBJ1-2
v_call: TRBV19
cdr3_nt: TGTGCCAGCGAGGGGACAGGGTCGGGTGGCTACACCTTC
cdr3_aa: CASEGTGSGGYTF

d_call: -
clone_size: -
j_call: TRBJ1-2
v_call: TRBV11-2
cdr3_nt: TGTGCCAGCAGCTTAGCAGGGTCCTATGGCTACACCTTC
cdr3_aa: CASSLAGSYGYTF

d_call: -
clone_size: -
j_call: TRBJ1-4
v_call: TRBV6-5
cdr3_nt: TGTGCCAGCAGCATAGGGGGGGGCGCGGATGAAAAACTGTTTTTT
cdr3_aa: CASSIGGGADEKLFF

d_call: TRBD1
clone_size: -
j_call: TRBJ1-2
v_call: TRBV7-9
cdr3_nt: TGTGCCAGCAGCTCCATAACAGGGGGCCTTGATCCCTATGGCTACACCTTC
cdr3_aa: CASSSITGGLDPYGYTF

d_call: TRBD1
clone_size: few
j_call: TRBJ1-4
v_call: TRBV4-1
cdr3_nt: TGCGCCAGCTACAGCGCCGGGACAGTTGAAAAACTGTTTTTT
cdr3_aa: CASYSAGTVEKLFF

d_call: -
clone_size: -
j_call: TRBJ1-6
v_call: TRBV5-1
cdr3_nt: TGCGCCAGCAGCTTGAAACCGGATAATTCACCCCTCCACTTT
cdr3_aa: CASSLKPDNSPLHF

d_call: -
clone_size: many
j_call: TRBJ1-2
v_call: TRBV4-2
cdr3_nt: TGTGCCAGCAGCCAAGGAGACAGAGGCGGCTATGGCTACACCTTC
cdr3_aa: CASSQGDRGGYGYTF

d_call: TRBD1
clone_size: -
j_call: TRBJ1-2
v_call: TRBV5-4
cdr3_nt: TGTGCCAGCCTAACCCAGGGGGCGGATGGCTACACCTTC
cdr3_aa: CASLTQGADGYTF

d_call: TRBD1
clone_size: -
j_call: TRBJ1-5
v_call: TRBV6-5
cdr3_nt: TGTGCCAGCAGTTTACAGGGGTCAATGGATCAGCCCCAGCATTTT
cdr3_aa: CASSLQGSMDQPQHF

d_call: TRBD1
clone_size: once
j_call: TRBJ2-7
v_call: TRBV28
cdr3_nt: TGTGCCAGCAGTTCCTTTTCCGGGACAGGAAAGGTCGAGCAGTACTTC
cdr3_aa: CASSSFSGTGKVEQYF

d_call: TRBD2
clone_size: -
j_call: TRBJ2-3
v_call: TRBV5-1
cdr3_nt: TGCGCCAGCAGCTTGGGGACTAGCCCGACAGATACGCAGTATTTT
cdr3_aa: CASSLGTSPTDTQYF

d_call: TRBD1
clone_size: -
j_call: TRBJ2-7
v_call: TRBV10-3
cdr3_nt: TGTGCCATCAGTGAGTCGACAGGGGCCTCCTACGAGCAGTACTTC
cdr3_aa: CAISESTGASYEQYF

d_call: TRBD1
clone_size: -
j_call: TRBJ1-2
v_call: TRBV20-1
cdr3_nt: TGCAGTGCTACTGACCGACAGGGGGCTTTTGGCTACACCTTC
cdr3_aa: CSATDRQGAFGYTF

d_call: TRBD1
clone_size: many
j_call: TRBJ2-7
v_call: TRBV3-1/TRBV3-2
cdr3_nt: TGTGCCAGCAGCCACTTGACAGGGGACGAGCAGTACTTC
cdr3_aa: CASSHLTGDEQYF

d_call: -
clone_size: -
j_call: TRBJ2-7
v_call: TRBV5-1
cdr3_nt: TGCGCCAGCAGCTTTACAATTTCCTACGAGCAGTACTTC
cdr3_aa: CASSFTISYEQYF

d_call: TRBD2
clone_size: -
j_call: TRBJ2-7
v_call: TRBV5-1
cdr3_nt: TGCGCCAGCAGCGCCGGGGGGGCGGGGGGCTCCTACGAGCAGTACTTC
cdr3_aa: CASSAGGAGGSYEQYF

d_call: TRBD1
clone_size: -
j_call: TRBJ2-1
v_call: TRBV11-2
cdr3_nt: TGTGCCAGCAGCTTGGGACAGTTCCAGGTATACAATGAGCAGTTCTTC
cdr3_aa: CASSLGQFQVYNEQFF

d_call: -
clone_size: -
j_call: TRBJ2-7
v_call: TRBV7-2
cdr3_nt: TGTGCCAGCAGCCCAGACCCACTAGCTCCATACGAGCAGTACTTC
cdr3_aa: CASSPDPLAPYEQYF

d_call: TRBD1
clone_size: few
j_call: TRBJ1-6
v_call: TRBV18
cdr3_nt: TGTGCCAGCCGGGGGATGGGACAGAATTCACCCCTCCACTTT
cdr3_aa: CASRGMGQNSPLHF

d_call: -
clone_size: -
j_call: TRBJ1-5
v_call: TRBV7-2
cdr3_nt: TGTGCCAGCAGCCCCTTGTGGGGGGAGCCCCAGCATTTT
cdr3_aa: CASSPLWGEPQHF

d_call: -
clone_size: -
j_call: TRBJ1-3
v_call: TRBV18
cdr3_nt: TGTGCCAGCTCACCAACATCGGAGGGAAACACCATATATTTT
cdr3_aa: CASSPTSEGNTIYF

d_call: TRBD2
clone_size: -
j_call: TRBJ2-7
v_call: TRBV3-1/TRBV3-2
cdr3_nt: TGTGCCAGCAGCCAGGCTCTAGCGGGAGGCTACGAGCAGTACTTC
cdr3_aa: CASSQALAGGYEQYF

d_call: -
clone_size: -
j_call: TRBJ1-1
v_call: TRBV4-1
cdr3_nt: TGCGCCAGCAGCCAATCCCTTCCCAAAAAACCCCGACTGGCTTTCTTT
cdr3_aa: CASSQSLPKKPRLAFF

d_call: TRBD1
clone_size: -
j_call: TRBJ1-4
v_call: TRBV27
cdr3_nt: TGTGCCAGCAGTCCGGGGACAGGGAAACTGTTTTTT
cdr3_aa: CASSPGTGKLFF

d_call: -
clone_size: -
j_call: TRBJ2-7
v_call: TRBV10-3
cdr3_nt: TGTGCCATCAGTGAGTCAGGCAGGGACGAGCAGTACTTC
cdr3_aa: CAISESGRDEQYF

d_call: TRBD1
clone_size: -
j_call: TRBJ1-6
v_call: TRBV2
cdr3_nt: TGTGCCAGCAGCCGACAGGGGGGAGAATCACCCCTCCACTTT
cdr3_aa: CASSRQGGESPLHF

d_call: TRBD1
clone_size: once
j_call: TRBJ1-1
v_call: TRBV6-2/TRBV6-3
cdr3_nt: TGTGCCAGCAGTTACCTACAGGGGGGCAGGACTGAAGCTTTCTTT
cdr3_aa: CASSYLQGGRTEAFF

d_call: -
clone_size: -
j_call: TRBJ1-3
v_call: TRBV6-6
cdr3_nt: TGTGCCACCTGGGGGGGCCGGACAACTCCTGGAAACACCATATATTTT
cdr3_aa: CATWGGRTTPGNTIYF

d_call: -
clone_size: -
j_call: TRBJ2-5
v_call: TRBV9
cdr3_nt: TGTGCCAGCAGCGCCTTGGGCGGGGAGACCCAGTACTTC
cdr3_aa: CASSALGGETQYF